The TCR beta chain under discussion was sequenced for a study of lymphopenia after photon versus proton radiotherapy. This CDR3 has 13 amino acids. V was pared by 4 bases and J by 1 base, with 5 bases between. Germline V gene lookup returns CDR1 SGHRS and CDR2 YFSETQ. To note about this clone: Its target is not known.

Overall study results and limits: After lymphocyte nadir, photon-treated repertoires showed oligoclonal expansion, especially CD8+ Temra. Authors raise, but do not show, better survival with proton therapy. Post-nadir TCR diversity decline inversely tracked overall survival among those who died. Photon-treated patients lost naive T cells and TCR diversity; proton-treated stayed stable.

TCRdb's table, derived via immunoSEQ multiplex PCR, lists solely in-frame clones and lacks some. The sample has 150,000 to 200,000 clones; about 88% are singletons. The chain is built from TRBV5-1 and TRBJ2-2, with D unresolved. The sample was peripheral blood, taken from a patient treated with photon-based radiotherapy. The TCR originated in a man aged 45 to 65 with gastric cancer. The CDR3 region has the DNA TGCGCCAGCAGCAGAGAGAACACCGGGGAGCTGTTTTTT. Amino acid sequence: CASSRENTGELFF.